This TCR beta chain is drawn from a study of cytomegalovirus exposure and HLA in healthy donors. Study-wide results and caveats: Cytomegalovirus association was assigned to more than 150 TCR beta chains.

Remarks on this clone: Its specificity is unknown.

The germline V and J ends were trimmed by 5 bases and 4 bases, with 12 bases remaining between them. Germline values: CDR1 LNHNV, CDR2 YYDKDF (reference sequence). CDR3 length: 13 residues. PCR employed 60 Vbeta and 13 Jbeta primers. Method: immunoSEQ multiplex PCR; TCRdb's copy keeps in-frame clones and lacks some. The sample shows 110,000 to 150,000 clones, around three quarters of them seen only once. Source material: PBMCs. The gene calls are TRBV15 and TRBJ2-7, with D possibly being TRBD2 (7 bases). The TCR comes from a woman between 18 and 29 years old in good health and CMV-seropositive. The CDR3 protein is CATSPRGAYEQYF. The CDR3, as DNA: TGTGCCACCAGCCCCCGGGGGGCGTACGAGCAGTACTTC.